The 32 T cell receptor beta chains presented below share a single source sample, sequenced in a study of blood T cell repertoires in COVID-19. The method was immunoSEQ multiplex PCR; TCRdb's version includes in-frame clones alone and lacks a portion of them. The profile shows 200,000 to 250,000 clones, roughly 84% of them singletons. Sequencing input: peripheral blood. These receptors were collected from a woman aged 80 or over with acute or convalescent COVID-19.

This chain connects TRBV25-1 to TRBJ1-1; no firm D call. The germline V gene has CDR1 MGHDK and CDR2 SYGVNS. CDR3 length equals 13 residues. V was cut by 6 bases and J by 5 bases, with 13 bases left in between. Here the CDR3 reads CASSLGGRTEAFF. The CDR3 coding sequence is TGTGCCAGCAGCTTAGGAGGGCGGACTGAAGCTTTCTTT.

CDR3 DNA sequence: TGCGCCAGCAGCTTGGCGGAGACCCAGTACTTC. This encodes CASSLAETQYF. The rearrangement links TRBV5-1 to TRBJ2-5, with no clear D. CDR1 is SGHRS, CDR2 YFSETQ, per germline. The CDR3 runs to 11 residues. The V and J ends lost 0 bases and 5 bases respectively, with 2 bases between them.

The rearrangement joins TRBV11-2 to TRBJ2-7, with TRBD2 matching over 9 bases. Germline V gives CDR1 SGHAT, CDR2 FQNNGV. CDR3 length equals 14 residues. V shed 5 bases and J 5 bases; nucleotides not matched to a gene: 7. For the CDR3, the DNA is TGTGCCAGCAGCCTCCGGGTAGCGGGGGACGAGCAGTACTTC. Translated, it gives CASSLRVAGDEQYF. Together with reference TRBV11-2 and TRBJ2-7, the CDR3 gives the full variable domain: EAGVAQSPRYKIIEKRQSVAFWCNPISGHATLYWYQQILGQGPKLLIQFQNNGVVDDSQLPKDRFSAERLKGVDSTLKIQPAKLEDSAVYLCASSLRVAGDEQYFGPGTRLTVT.

The rearrangement links TRBV27 to TRBJ1-1, with TRBD1 identical over 7 bases. In germline, CDR1 is MNHEY, CDR2 SMNVEV (reference sequence). This CDR3 is 15 amino acids long. Unmatched junction bases numbered 9, after V lost 5 bases and J lost 3 bases. CDR3 in amino acids: CASSTGQRGDTEAFF. The DNA for the CDR3 is TGTGCCAGCAGTACGGGACAGCGAGGGGACACTGAAGCTTTCTTT.

This chain connects TRBV27 to TRBJ1-2; TRBD1 aligns across 9 bases. The CDR3 runs to 13 residues. Germline V lookup: CDR1 MNHEY, CDR2 SMNVEV (reference sequence). Trimming at V came to 5 bases and at J to 7 bases, leaving 5 bases not matched to a gene. CDR3 sequence (DNA): TGTGCCAGCAGTCAGGACAGGGGAGGTGGCTACACCTTC. It translates to CASSQDRGGGYTF.

A single count supports this clone. The chain recombines TRBV7-2 with TRBJ1-2, with 8 bases fitting TRBD1. The V gene end was trimmed by 0 bases and the J gene end by 6 bases; junction bases not matched to a gene: 6. Germline V gene data show CDR1 as SGHTA and CDR2 as FQGNSA. This CDR3 is 15 amino acids long. CDR3 region: CASSLAGQGADGYTF. The CDR3 coding sequence is TGTGCCAGCAGCTTAGCGGGGCAGGGGGCGGATGGCTACACCTTC.

V and J are TRBV7-6 and TRBJ2-7, with TRBD2 matching over 9 bases. The CDR3 contains 15 residues. Looked up from germline, CDR1 is SGHVS and CDR2 is FNYEAQ. Trimming at V came to 5 bases and at J to 0 bases, leaving 5 bases not matched to a gene. This chain's CDR3 is CASSRGGGLSYEQYF. The CDR3, as DNA: TGTGCCAGCAGCCGCGGGGGGGGCCTCTCCTACGAGCAGTACTTC.

V and J are TRBV28 and TRBJ2-2; a possible D gene is TRBD1 (6 bases). The CDR3 length is 14 residues. Germline CDR1 reads MDHEN; CDR2 reads SYDVKM. Deletions cut 1 base from V and 7 bases from J, with 10 bases between. CDR3 DNA: TGTGCCAGCAGTTTATCCCAGGGGAGCGGGGAGCTGTTTTTT. It is translated as CASSLSQGSGELFF.

This rearrangement joins TRBV7-9 to TRBJ2-3, with 7 bases identical to TRBD2. The V gene end was trimmed by 2 bases and the J gene end by 3 bases; junction bases not matched to a gene: 2. There are 14 residues in the CDR3. The germline V gene encodes CDR1 SEHNR and CDR2 FQNEAQ (reference sequence). This CDR3 reads CASSLMGGTDTQYF. The CDR3 region has the DNA TGTGCCAGCAGCTTAATGGGGGGGACAGATACGCAGTATTTT. Drawing the rest from reference TRBV7-9 and TRBJ2-3, the complete variable domain is DTGVSQNPRHKITKRGQNVTFRCDPISEHNRLYWYRQTLGQGPEFLTYFQNEAQLEKSRLLSDRFSAERPKGSFSTLEIQRTEQGDSAMYLCASSLMGGTDTQYFGPGTRLTVL.

The chain carries TRBV3-1 (or the pseudogene TRBV3-2) and TRBJ2-1; possibly TRBD2 for D (6 bases). Germline CDR1 and CDR2: LGHDT and YNNKEL (reference sequence). The CDR3 sequence is 18 residues long. V lost 0 bases, J lost 3 bases, and 18 bases lay in between. CDR3 nucleotides: TGTGCCAGCAGCCAAGATATCGGCGGAGGGACCTACTACAATGAGCAGTTCTTC. It yields the protein CASSQDIGGGTYYNEQFF.

The V gene is TRBV7-8, the J gene TRBJ2-1; D is undetermined. V dropped 5 bases and J dropped 6 bases, with 17 bases sitting between them. Germline V gene data show CDR1 as SGHVS and CDR2 as FQNEAQ. This CDR3 region has 15 residues. DNA for the CDR3: TGTGCCAGCAGCCCGCACCAGGCCAGGCGCAATGAGCAGTTCTTC. It specifies CASSPHQARRNEQFF.

J is TRBJ1-1 and V is TRBV29-1; 12 bases align to TRBD1. There are 12 residues in the CDR3. Germline lookup yields CDR1 SQVTM and CDR2 ANQGSEA. The trim removed 7 bases at V and 3 bases at J, leaving 0 bases unmatched. The CDR3 bases are TGCAGCGGGGACAGGGGGCACACTGAAGCTTTCTTT. Its protein is CSGDRGHTEAFF.

The rearrangement links TRBV29-1 to TRBJ1-2; TRBD1 might be the D (5 bases). In germline, CDR1 is SQVTM, CDR2 ANQGSEA. This CDR3 is built from 14 residues. The V and J ends lost 5 bases and 7 bases respectively, with 20 bases between them. CDR3 region: CSVSGQGGTIGYTF. Written as DNA, the CDR3 is TGCAGCGTTTCGGGGCAGGGAGGGACTATTGGCTACACCTTC. The variable domain in full, completed from reference TRBV29-1 and TRBJ1-2, reads SAVISQKPSRDICQRGTSLTIQCQVDSQVTMMFWYRQQPGQSLTLIATANQGSEATYESGFVIDKFPISRPNLTFSTLTVSNMSPEDSSIYLCSVSGQGGTIGYTFGSGTRLTVV.

This rearrangement joins TRBV7-2 to TRBJ1-4; D possibly corresponds to TRBD1 (5 bases). CDR3 length equals 13 residues. Germline V gene lookup returns CDR1 SGHTA and CDR2 FQGNSA. V gave up 4 bases and J gave up 5 bases, with 8 bases separating them. As DNA, the CDR3 is TGTGCCAGCAGCTCCGGGGGGAATGAAAAACTGTTTTTT. This translates into CASSSGGNEKLFF.

The CDR3 reads CASSQVRAGSHQKDTGELFF. CDR3 bases: TGCGCCAGCAGCCAAGTTCGAGCGGGGTCCCATCAGAAAGACACCGGGGAGCTGTTTTTT. This rearrangement joins TRBV4-1 to TRBJ2-2, with 7 bases matching TRBD2. Germline-derived CDR1 and CDR2 are MGHRA and YSYEKL. The CDR3 runs to 20 residues. V was pared by 1 base and J by 3 bases, with 17 bases of the junction left unmatched.

The chain links TRBV19 to TRBJ2-7, with 7 bases lining up with TRBD1. Trimming at V came to 5 bases and at J to 2 bases, leaving 6 bases not matched to a gene. The CDR3 runs to 14 residues. Germline lookup yields CDR1 LNHDA and CDR2 SQIVND (reference sequence). CDR3 in amino acids: CASSQGQVPYEQYF. The CDR3 DNA reads as TGTGCCAGTAGTCAAGGACAGGTGCCCTACGAGCAGTACTTC.

V gene TRBV19 combines with J gene TRBJ2-7, with no clear D. This CDR3 is built from 12 residues. The V end was cut by 5 bases, the J end by 4 bases, with 9 bases between. Germline-derived CDR1 and CDR2 are LNHDA and SQIVND (reference sequence). CDR3 in DNA: TGTGCCAGTAGTTCCAATAGTTACGAGCAGTACTTC. This translates into CASSSNSYEQYF. Variable domain in full (rest from reference TRBV19 and TRBJ2-7): DGGITQSPKYLFRKEGQNVTLSCEQNLNHDAMYWYRQDPGQGLRLIYYSQIVNDFQKGDIAEGYSVSREKKESFPLTVTSAQKNPTAFYLCASSSNSYEQYFGPGTRLTVT.

The V call is TRBV13, the J call TRBJ2-7, with D possibly being TRBD1 (6 bases). Germline V gene lookup returns CDR1 PRHDT and CDR2 FYEKMQ (reference sequence). V was clipped by 0 bases and J by 0 bases, with 9 bases between them. The length of the CDR3 is 15 residues. For the CDR3, the DNA is TGTGCCAGCAGCTTAGGAACAGGGTTCTCCTACGAGCAGTACTTC. It encodes CASSLGTGFSYEQYF.

The gene calls are TRBV9 and TRBJ1-2; 11 bases line up with TRBD1. Looked up from germline, CDR1 is SGDLS and CDR2 is YYNGEE. V was clipped by 0 bases and J by 7 bases; unmatched bases: 8. This CDR3 region has 16 residues. The CDR3 region is CASSVEGQGASLGYTF. CDR3 nucleotide sequence: TGTGCCAGCAGCGTAGAAGGACAGGGGGCGTCTCTTGGCTACACCTTC.

J is TRBJ2-7 and V is TRBV5-8, with TRBD1 matching over 8 bases. The CDR3 is 15 residues long. CDR1 is SGHTS and CDR2 is YDEGEE in the germline V gene. With V trimmed by 4 bases and J by 7 bases, 13 bases remained unmatched. CDR3 sequence reads: CASSDQGAASREQYF. The CDR3 DNA reads as TGTGCCAGCAGCGACCAGGGGGCCGCATCTCGTGAGCAGTACTTC.

Only one count was recorded for this clone. This sequence joins TRBV6-5 and TRBJ1-2; 10 bases fit TRBD1. J gave up 11 bases and V 1 base, and 4 bases lay outside the gene matches. The CDR3 is 13 residues long. The V gene's germline CDR1 is MNHEY and CDR2 SVGAGI. The CDR3 bases are TGTGCCAGCAGTTACTGGGACAGGGGTCATTACACCTTC. Protein sequence: CASSYWDRGHYTF.

The V call is TRBV4-2, the J call TRBJ2-3; weak D call: TRBD2 (6 bases). V lost 4 bases, J lost 4 bases, and 18 bases lay in between. Germline values: CDR1 LGHNA, CDR2 YNFKEQ. The CDR3 totals 16 residues. CDR3 bases: TGTGCCAGCAGCCGACGACTAGTCTATCTGTCAGATACGCAGTATTTT. Residues: CASSRRLVYLSDTQYF.

This clone appeared once. The gene calls are TRBV18 and TRBJ2-2, with a possible D match to TRBD1 (5 bases). V lost 0 bases to trimming and J lost 6 bases, with 11 bases between them. Germline CDR1 and CDR2: KGHSH and LQKENI. The length of the CDR3 is 15 residues. Here the CDR3 DNA reads TGTGCCAGCTCACCACCGGCAACAGGAGCCGGGGAGCTGTTTTTT. Translating it yields CASSPPATGAGELFF.

This clone was observed a few times. The V and J genes are TRBV5-1 and TRBJ2-3; TRBD1 matches 9 bases. The CDR3 covers 14 residues. The V segment lost 3 bases and the J segment 3 bases; nucleotides outside the gene matches: 2. From germline, CDR1 is SGHRS and CDR2 YFSETQ. The CDR3 DNA is TGCGCCAGCAGCTACGGACAGGGGACAGATACGCAGTATTTT. Its translation is CASSYGQGTDTQYF. Variable domain in full (rest from reference TRBV5-1 and TRBJ2-3): KAGVTQTPRYLIKTRGQQVTLSCSPISGHRSVSWYQQTPGQGLQFLFEYFSETQRNKGNFPGRFSGRQFSNSRSEMNVSTLELGDSALYLCASSYGQGTDTQYFGPGTRLTVL.

The chain joins TRBV21-1 to TRBJ1-4; the table's D call of TRBD1 was not tested on the DNA. TRBV21-1 has pseudogene status. The CDR3 runs to 14 residues. The CDR3 DNA reads as TGTGCCAGCAGAGAGGACAGGGGCGAGGAAAAACTGTTTTTT. Its translation: CASREDRGEEKLFF.

The chain recombines TRBV11-3 with TRBJ2-7; TRBD1 matches 11 bases. Germline CDR1 reads SGHNT; CDR2 reads YENEEA. V trimming: 0 bases; J trimming: 2 bases; junction bases outside the gene matches: 6. The length of the CDR3 is 17 residues. In DNA, the CDR3 is TGTGCCAGCAGCTTAGATCCAGGACAGGGGGCCCCCTACGAGCAGTACTTC. This sequence encodes CASSLDPGQGAPYEQYF. The whole variable domain, filled in from reference TRBV11-3 and TRBJ2-7, reads EAGVVQSPRYKIIEKKQPVAFWCNPISGHNTLYWYLQNLGQGPELLIRYENEEAVDDSQLPKDRFSAERLKGVDSTLKIQPAELGDSAVYLCASSLDPGQGAPYEQYFGPGTRLTVT.

The chain recombines TRBV4-1 with TRBJ2-5, with TRBD1 matching over 10 bases. This CDR3 region has 18 residues. V trimming: 0 bases; J trimming: 4 bases; junction bases outside the gene matches: 11. Germline V gene data show CDR1 as MGHRA and CDR2 as YSYEKL. CDR3 amino acids: CASSQDGSTGGFPETQYF. CDR3 nucleotides: TGCGCCAGCAGCCAAGATGGTTCGACAGGGGGCTTTCCAGAGACCCAGTACTTC.

The chain links TRBV7-2 to TRBJ1-5, with D perhaps matching TRBD1 (6 bases). V lost 1 base to trimming and J lost 6 bases, with 16 bases between them. Germline values: CDR1 SGHTA, CDR2 FQGNSA. This CDR3 is 16 amino acids long. CDR3 protein: CASSLGGRGMGQPQHF. In DNA form, the CDR3 reads TGTGCCAGCAGCTTAGGCGGCAGGGGAATGGGTCAGCCCCAGCATTTT.

This chain connects TRBV30 to TRBJ1-1; 8 bases line up with TRBD1. There are 14 residues in the CDR3. V lost 2 bases and J lost 0; bases outside the gene matches: 2. Germline lookup yields CDR1 GTSNPN and CDR2 SVGIG (reference sequence). The CDR3 DNA reads TGTGCCTGGAGTCAGGACAGGGTGAACACTGAAGCTTTCTTT. It encodes CAWSQDRVNTEAFF.

Regarding this clone: Germline is not matched at one junction end, which may reflect a read error. The chain joins TRBV7-7 to TRBJ2-7; TRBD1 agrees at 11 bases. Germline-derived CDR1 and CDR2 are SSHAT and FNYEAQ (reference sequence). This CDR3 is 14 amino acids long. The CDR3 spells CASSLGQGADEQYF. In DNA, the CDR3 is TGTGCTAGCAGCTTAGGACAGGGGGCCGACGAGCAGTACTTC.

The genes are TRBV21-1 and TRBJ1-5; TRBD1, as called in the table, went unchecked against the DNA. TRBV21-1 is labeled a pseudogene. CDR3 length: 18 residues. The CDR3 reads CASSKVNRAVRSNQPQHF. The CDR3 bases are TGTGCCAGCAGCAAAGTAAACAGGGCTGTAAGAAGCAATCAGCCCCAGCATTTT.

V usage is TRBV2 and J usage is TRBJ1-1; 8 bases agree with TRBD1. The CDR3 contains 12 residues. CDR1 SNHLY and CDR2 FYNNEI come from the germline V gene. Losses at the gene ends were 5 bases for V and 8 bases for J; bases not matched to a gene: 4. The CDR3, as DNA: TGTGCCAGCAGTCCCGACAGGGGCGAAGCTTTCTTT. It translates to CASSPDRGEAFF.